This T cell receptor beta chain was identified in a study of shared clonotypes between healthy human individuals. Notes on the study in general: Blood alone was sampled, and tissue repertoires likely differ.

The repertoire was sequenced with immunoSEQ multiplex PCR; TCRdb's copy has only in-frame clones and lacks some. The sample records hundreds of thousands of clones, roughly 96% being singletons. Concerning this clone itself: Its specificity is not known. Other nucleotide sequences from this sample produce the same CDR3.

The CDR3 length is 14 residues. Germline CDR1 and CDR2: MNHEY and SMNVEV (reference sequence). V lost 0 bases and J lost 2, with 7 bases in between. Terminally differentiated effector memory CD45RA+ cells were excluded by CCR7 positive selection of CD45RO-negative cells. The chain employs TRBV27 and TRBJ1-2; no clear D gene. The specimen was naive CD8+ T cells sorted from blood. This clonotype was obtained from a woman in her thirties in good health. The CDR3 sequence is CASSLSAGNYGYTF. The CDR3 DNA is TGTGCCAGCAGTTTATCGGCCGGGAACTATGGCTACACCTTC.